These 14 T cell receptor beta chains originate from one sample sequenced in a study of T cell repertoires in cytomegalovirus infection. TCRdb used MiXCR to reprocess the reads, holding one entry per CDR3 protein. The table has fewer than 350,000 distinct CDR3 sequences, about a sixth seen once. Sequenced input: PBMCs. Receptor source: a human donor in good health (CMV status not recorded). Some clones in this sample may be carry-over from other donors' samples.

This clonotype was observed a few times. The V call is TRBV11-1, the J call TRBJ1-1, with 7 bases aligning to TRBD1. The V gene's germline CDR1 is SGHAT and CDR2 FQDESV (reference sequence). V trimming: 4 bases; J trimming: 6 bases; junction bases outside the gene matches: 11. The CDR3 has 15 amino acids. CDR3 sequence reads: CASSSRQGSSSEAFF. CDR3 sequence (DNA): TGTGCCAGCAGCTCCAGACAGGGTTCCTCCTCTGAAGCTTTCTTT.

This clonotype was seen more than once but under ten times. The chain is built from TRBV29-1 and TRBJ2-1, with TRBD2 matching over 10 bases. Trimming at V came to 1 base and at J to 4 bases, leaving 7 bases not matched to a gene. The CDR3 consists of 16 residues. Per the germline V gene, CDR1 is SQVTM and CDR2 is ANQGSEA. The CDR3 loop reads CSVEGLQRGGYNEQFF. The CDR3, as DNA: TGCAGCGTTGAAGGGTTGCAGCGGGGGGGTTACAATGAGCAGTTCTTC.

This clonotype was seen a few times. The chain joins TRBV11-2 to TRBJ1-1; D gene ambiguous. This CDR3 contains 13 residues. Germline loops: CDR1 SGHAT, CDR2 FQNNGV. V was clipped by 4 bases and J by 0 bases, with 6 bases between them. The CDR3 is CASSYQLNTEAFF. CDR3 nucleotide sequence: TGTGCCAGCAGCTATCAATTGAACACTGAAGCTTTCTTT.

Worth noting for this clonotype: A junction end diverges from the germline sequence, so it may reflect a read error. This chain uses TRBV24-1 with TRBJ1-2; 11 bases agree with TRBD1. This CDR3 region has 17 residues. In germline, CDR1 is KGHDR, CDR2 SFDVKD. CDR3 bases: TGTGCCGCCAGTGACACTGGACAGGGGGCCTTTTTTTATGGCTACACCTTC. The encoded protein is CAASDTGQGAFFYGYTF.

This clonotype was recorded many times. CDR3 DNA: TGTGCCAGCAGTTACAGGGGAATTGGCTACACCTTC. Translating it yields CASSYRGIGYTF. The chain is built from TRBV12-3 or TRBV12-4 and TRBJ1-2; 7 bases match TRBD1. Trimming removed 4 bases from V and 7 bases from J; junction bases left unmatched: 3. The CDR3 loop spans 12 amino acids.

The chain recombines TRBV12-3 or TRBV12-4 with TRBJ2-5, with 7 bases that match TRBD2. This CDR3 is built from 15 residues. V shed 6 bases, J shed 4 bases, and the junction held 11 bases outside the gene matches. The CDR3 sequence: CASRTSLGGGETQYF. CDR3 DNA sequence: TGTGCCAGCAGGACCTCCCTTGGCGGGGGAGAGACCCAGTACTTC.

This clonotype was counted between two and nine times. The chain couples TRBV28 to TRBJ2-1; 8 bases are shared with TRBD1. Germline V gene sequence: CDR1 MDHEN, CDR2 SYDVKM. The V and J ends lost 6 bases and 9 bases, in that order; junction bases with no gene match: 10. CDR3 length: 14 amino acids. The CDR3 is CASRSGQASSEQFF. For the CDR3, the DNA is TGTGCCAGCAGATCGGGACAGGCCAGCAGTGAGCAGTTCTTC.

The chain uses TRBV9 and TRBJ2-3, with D hard to call. The CDR3 consists of 15 residues. The V gene lost 0 bases and the J gene lost 6 bases, with 14 bases spanning the gap. Germline V gene data show CDR1 as SGDLS and CDR2 as YYNGEE. CDR3 coding DNA: TGTGCCAGCAGCGTAGAATCGCGGAGCAGGGATACGCAGTATTTT. This translates into CASSVESRSRDTQYF.

This chain links TRBV18 with TRBJ2-7, with D possibly called TRBD1 or TRBD2 (6 bases each). Looked up from germline, CDR1 is KGHSH and CDR2 is LQKENI. Trimming removed 1 base at V and 3 bases at J, with 13 bases between. This CDR3 contains 15 residues. CDR3 in amino acids: CASSPQAGHNYEQYF. CDR3 coding DNA: TGTGCCAGCTCACCACAGGCGGGACACAACTACGAGCAGTACTTC.

The chain employs TRBV7-2 and TRBJ1-1, with D possibly matching TRBD1 (5 bases). This CDR3 has 14 residues. Germline lookup yields CDR1 SGHTA and CDR2 FQGNSA. V was trimmed by 5 bases and J by 2 bases, leaving 12 bases between them. CDR3: CASSHGQINTEAFF. As DNA, the CDR3 is TGTGCCAGCAGCCACGGACAAATCAACACTGAAGCTTTCTTT.

The V and J genes are TRBV20-1 and TRBJ2-5, with D perhaps given as TRBD1 or TRBD2 (5 bases each). The germline CDR1 and CDR2 sequences are DFQATT and SNEGSKA (reference sequence). Trimming took off 3 bases at V and 9 bases at J, with 20 bases between the two ends. The CDR3 is 14 amino acids. In DNA form, the CDR3 reads TGCAGTGCTAGTGCCCTAGCCAGGGCCGGGCCCCAGTACTTC. Amino acid sequence: CSASALARAGPQYF.

This clonotype occurred a few times. This chain joins TRBV2 and TRBJ2-7; D is possibly TRBD2 (7 bases). This CDR3 region has 15 residues. The ends were cut back, 3 bases at V and 2 bases at J, with 14 bases in the middle. The V gene's germline CDR1 is SNHLY and CDR2 FYNNEI. DNA for the CDR3: TGTGCCAGCAGTGACGCGAGCGGGACAACCTACGAGCAGTACTTC. Its protein is CASSDASGTTYEQYF. Supplemented by reference TRBV2 and TRBJ2-7, the full variable domain reads EPEVTQTPSHQVTQMGQEVILRCVPISNHLYFYWYRQILGQKVEFLVSFYNNEISEKSEIFDDQFSVERPDGSNFTLKIRSTKLEDSAMYFCASSDASGTTYEQYFGPGTRLTVT.

This clonotype was seen only a few times. The CDR3 sequence: CATSDTGTGVNEQFF. The CDR3 coding sequence is TGTGCCACCAGTGATACCGGGACAGGGGTCAATGAGCAGTTCTTC. This chain links TRBV24-1 with TRBJ2-1, with TRBD1 matching over 10 bases. The CDR3 contains 15 residues. Germline V CDR1 and CDR2: KGHDR, SFDVKD. The V and J ends lost 3 bases and 6 bases, in that order; junction bases with no gene match: 4.

Worth noting for this clonotype: The junction and the germline gene differ at one end; a read error may be behind it. CDR3 protein: CASSSTEQGGNSPLRF. In DNA, the CDR3 is TGTGCCAGCAGTTCAACCGAGCAAGGGGGAAATTCACCCCTCCGCTTT. V gene TRBV28 combines with J gene TRBJ1-6, with a tentative D call TRBD1 (6 bases). The CDR3 has 16 residues. The germline gives CDR1 MDHEN, CDR2 SYDVKM.